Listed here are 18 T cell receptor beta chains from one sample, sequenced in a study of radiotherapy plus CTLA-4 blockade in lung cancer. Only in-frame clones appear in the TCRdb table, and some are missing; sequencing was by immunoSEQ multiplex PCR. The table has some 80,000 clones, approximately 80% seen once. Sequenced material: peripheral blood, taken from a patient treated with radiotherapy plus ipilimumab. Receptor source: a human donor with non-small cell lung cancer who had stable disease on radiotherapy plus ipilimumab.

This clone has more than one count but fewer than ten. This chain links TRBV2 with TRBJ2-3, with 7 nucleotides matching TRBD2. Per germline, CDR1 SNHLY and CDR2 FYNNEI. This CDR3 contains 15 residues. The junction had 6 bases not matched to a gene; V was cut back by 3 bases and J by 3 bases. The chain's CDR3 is CASSEGGTATDTQYF. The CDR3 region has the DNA TGTGCCAGCAGTGAGGGGGGGACGGCGACAGATACGCAGTATTTT.

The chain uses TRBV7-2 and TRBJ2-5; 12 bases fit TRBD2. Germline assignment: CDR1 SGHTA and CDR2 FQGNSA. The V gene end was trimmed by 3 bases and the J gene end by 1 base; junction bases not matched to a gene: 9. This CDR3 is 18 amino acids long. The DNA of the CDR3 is TGTGCCAGCAGCTTGGGTATCGGACTAGCGGGGAGCCAAGAGACCCAGTACTTC. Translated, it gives CASSLGIGLAGSQETQYF.

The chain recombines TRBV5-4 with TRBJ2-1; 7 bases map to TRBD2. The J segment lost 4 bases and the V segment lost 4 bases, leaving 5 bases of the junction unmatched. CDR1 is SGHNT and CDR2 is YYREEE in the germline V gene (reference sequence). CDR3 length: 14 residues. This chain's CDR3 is CASSRGTMYNEQFF. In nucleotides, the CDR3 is TGTGCCAGCAGCCGCGGGACTATGTACAATGAGCAGTTCTTC. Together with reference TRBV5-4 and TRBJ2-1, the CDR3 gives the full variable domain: ETGVTQSPTHLIKTRGQQVTLRCSSQSGHNTVSWYQQALGQGPQFIFQYYREEENGRGNFPPRFSGLQFPNYSSELNVNALELDDSALYLCASSRGTMYNEQFFGPGTRLTVL.

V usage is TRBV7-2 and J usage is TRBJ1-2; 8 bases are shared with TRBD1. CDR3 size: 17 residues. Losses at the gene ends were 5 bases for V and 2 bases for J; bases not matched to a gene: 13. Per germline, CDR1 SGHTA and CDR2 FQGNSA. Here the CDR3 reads CASSPSLARGQNYGYTF. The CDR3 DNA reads TGTGCCAGCAGCCCGTCACTGGCCAGGGGGCAGAACTATGGCTACACCTTC. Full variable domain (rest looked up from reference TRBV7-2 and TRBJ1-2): GAGVSQSPSNKVTEKGKDVELRCDPISGHTALYWYRQSLGQGLEFLIYFQGNSAPDKSGLPSDRFSAERTGGSVSTLTIQRTQQEDSAVYLCASSPSLARGQNYGYTFGSGTRLTVV.

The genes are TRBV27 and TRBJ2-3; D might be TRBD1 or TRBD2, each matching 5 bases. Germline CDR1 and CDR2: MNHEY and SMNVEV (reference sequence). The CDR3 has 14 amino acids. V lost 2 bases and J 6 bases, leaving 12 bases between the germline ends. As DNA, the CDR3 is TGTGCCAGCAGTTTAACCGGGGCAGGTGATACGCAGTATTTT. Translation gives CASSLTGAGDTQYF.

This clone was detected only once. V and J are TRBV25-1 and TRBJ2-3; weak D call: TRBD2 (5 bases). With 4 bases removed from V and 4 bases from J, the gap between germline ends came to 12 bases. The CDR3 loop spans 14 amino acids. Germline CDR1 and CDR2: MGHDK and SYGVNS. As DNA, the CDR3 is TGTGCCAGCAGTGTTGCCAGCGGAGCAGATACGCAGTATTTT. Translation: CASSVASGADTQYF.

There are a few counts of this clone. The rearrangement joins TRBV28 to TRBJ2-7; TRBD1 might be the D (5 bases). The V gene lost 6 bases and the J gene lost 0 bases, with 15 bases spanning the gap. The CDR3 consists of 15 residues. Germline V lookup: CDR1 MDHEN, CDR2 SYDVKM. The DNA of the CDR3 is TGTGCCAGCAGGGCTACACAGGTGATCTCCTACGAGCAGTACTTC. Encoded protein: CASRATQVISYEQYF.

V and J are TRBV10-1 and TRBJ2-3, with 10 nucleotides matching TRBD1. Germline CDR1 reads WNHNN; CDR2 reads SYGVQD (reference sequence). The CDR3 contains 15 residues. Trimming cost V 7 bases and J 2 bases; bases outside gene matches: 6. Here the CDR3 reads CASNSGTGDTDTQYF. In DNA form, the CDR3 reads TGCGCCAGCAACTCCGGGACAGGGGACACAGATACGCAGTATTTT.

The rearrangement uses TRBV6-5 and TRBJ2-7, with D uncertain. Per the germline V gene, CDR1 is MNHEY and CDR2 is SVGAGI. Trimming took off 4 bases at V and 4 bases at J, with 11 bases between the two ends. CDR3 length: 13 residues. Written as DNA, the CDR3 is TGTGCCAGCAGTTCGCCCGCAAGATACGAGCAGTACTTC. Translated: CASSSPARYEQYF.

The CDR3 DNA sequence: TGTGCCAGCAGTGAAACAGAGGATATTCCTCTTTCGAACACCGGGGAGCTGTTTTTT. Protein product: CASSETEDIPLSNTGELFF. V and J are TRBV2 and TRBJ2-2; no reliable D call. The germline V and J ends were trimmed by 2 bases and 0 bases, with 19 bases remaining between them. CDR1 and CDR2 (germline): SNHLY, FYNNEI. CDR3 length: 19 amino acids.

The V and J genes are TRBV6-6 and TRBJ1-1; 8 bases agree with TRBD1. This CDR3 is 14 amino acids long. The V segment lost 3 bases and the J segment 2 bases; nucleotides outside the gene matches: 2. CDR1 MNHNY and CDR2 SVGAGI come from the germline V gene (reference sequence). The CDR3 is CASSYQGANTEAFF. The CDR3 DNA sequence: TGTGCCAGCAGTTATCAGGGGGCTAACACTGAAGCTTTCTTT.

CDR3 amino acids: CASSQDLVAGGQETQYF. Here the CDR3 DNA reads TGCGCCAGCAGCCAAGATTTGGTAGCGGGGGGCCAAGAGACCCAGTACTTC. This chain links TRBV4-1 with TRBJ2-5; 10 nucleotides align to TRBD2. J lost 1 base, V lost 0 bases, and 5 bases had no gene match. The CDR3 is 17 residues long. Germline V gene lookup returns CDR1 MGHRA and CDR2 YSYEKL.

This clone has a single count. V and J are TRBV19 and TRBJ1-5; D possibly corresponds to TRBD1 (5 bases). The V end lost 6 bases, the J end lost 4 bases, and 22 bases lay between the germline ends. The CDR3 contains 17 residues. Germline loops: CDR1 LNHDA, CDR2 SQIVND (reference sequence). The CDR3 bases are TGTGCCAGTAGCCTTGGTCCTGGGACGGCGTTGAATCAGCCCCAGCATTTT. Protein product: CASSLGPGTALNQPQHF.

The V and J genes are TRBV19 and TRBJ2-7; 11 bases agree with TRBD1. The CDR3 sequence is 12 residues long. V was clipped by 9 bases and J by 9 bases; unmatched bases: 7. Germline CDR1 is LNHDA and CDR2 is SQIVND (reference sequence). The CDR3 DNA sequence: TGTGCCAGCGGGACAGGGGGGATGGGGCAGTACTTC. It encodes CASGTGGMGQYF. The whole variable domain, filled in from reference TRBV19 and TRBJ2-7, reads DGGITQSPKYLFRKEGQNVTLSCEQNLNHDAMYWYRQDPGQGLRLIYYSQIVNDFQKGDIAEGYSVSREKKESFPLTVTSAQKNPTAFYLCASGTGGMGQYFGPGTRLTVT.

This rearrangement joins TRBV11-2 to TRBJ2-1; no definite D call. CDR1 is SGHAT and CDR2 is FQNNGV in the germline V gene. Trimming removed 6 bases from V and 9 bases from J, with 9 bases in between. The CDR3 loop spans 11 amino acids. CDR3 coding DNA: TGTGCCAGCAGGCTAGGGTCTGAGCAGTTCTTC. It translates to CASRLGSEQFF.

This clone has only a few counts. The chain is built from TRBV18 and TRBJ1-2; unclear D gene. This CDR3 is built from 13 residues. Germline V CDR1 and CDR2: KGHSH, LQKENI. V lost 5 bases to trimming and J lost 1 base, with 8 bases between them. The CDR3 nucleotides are TGTGCCAGCTCATTACAGAGTAACTATGGCTACACCTTC. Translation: CASSLQSNYGYTF.

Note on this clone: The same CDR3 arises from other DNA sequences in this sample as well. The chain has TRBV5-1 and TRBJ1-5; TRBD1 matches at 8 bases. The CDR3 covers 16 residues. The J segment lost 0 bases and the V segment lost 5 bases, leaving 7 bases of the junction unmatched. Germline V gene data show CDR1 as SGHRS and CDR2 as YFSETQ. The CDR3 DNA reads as TGCGCCAGCAGAAGGGGGACAGGAAATAGCAATCAGCCCCAGCATTTT. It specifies CASRRGTGNSNQPQHF.

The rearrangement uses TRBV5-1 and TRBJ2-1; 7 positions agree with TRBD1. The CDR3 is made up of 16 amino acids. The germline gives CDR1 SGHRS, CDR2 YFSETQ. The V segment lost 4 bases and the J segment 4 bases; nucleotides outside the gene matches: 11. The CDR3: CASSPTGLRAYNEQFF. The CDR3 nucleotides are TGCGCCAGCAGCCCGACAGGGCTAAGGGCTTACAATGAGCAGTTCTTC.